This T cell receptor beta chain was obtained from a study of cytomegalovirus exposure and HLA in healthy donors. Study-level findings and limits: A few CMV-associated chains were confirmed in vitro to be specific for CMV antigens.

With respect to this clone: The antigen is unknown.

Vbeta (60) and Jbeta (13) primers were used in the PCR. Only in-frame clones appear in the TCRdb table, and some are missing; sequencing was by immunoSEQ multiplex PCR. Of more than 65,000 clones listed, roughly 74% are singletons. Germline V gene sequence: CDR1 SEHNR, CDR2 FQNEAQ (reference sequence). The CDR3 has 15 amino acids. Unmatched junction bases numbered 7, after V lost 10 bases and J lost 2 bases. This clonotype originated in a woman aged 60-75 years in good health and CMV-seropositive. Specimen: PBMCs. The chain has TRBV7-9 and TRBJ2-1; 11 bases agree with TRBD2. CDR3 sequence reads: CATPGTSGAYNEQFF. The CDR3 DNA follows: TGTGCCACCCCAGGGACTAGCGGAGCCTACAATGAGCAGTTCTTC.